The rows below give T cell receptor beta chains drawn from one sample of a study of vaccination and CD4 T cells after COVID-19. Their antigens are not known. Each CDR3 protein gets one entry after TCRdb re-called the PCR reads with MiXCR. Here the sample spans roughly 23,000 distinct CDR3 sequences, roughly 40% being singletons. Sample: CD4+ T cells from blood, cultured in vitro, taken about 7 months after SARS-CoV-2 vaccination. The source is a human donor who had recovered from COVID-19. Each CDR3 is given with its conserved first and last residue.

V gene	J gene	CDR3 protein
TRBV28	TRBJ2-3	CASRRGQTRRDTQYF
TRBV24-1	TRBJ2-3	CATSDGQLRTDTQYF
TRBV7-2	TRBJ2-3	CASSLSSFTDTQYF
TRBV20-1	TRBJ2-6	CSARGGGANVLTF
TRBV10-2	TRBJ2-1	CASSRGQTEQFF
TRBV7-2	TRBJ2-1	CASSSDRVSNEQFF
TRBV7-9	TRBJ1-6	CASSGRTDNSPLHF
TRBV28	TRBJ1-2	CASSFPWGYGYTF
TRBV28	TRBJ2-7	CASSTTAVYEQYF
TRBV28	TRBJ2-7	CASSLQGGGQYF
TRBV29-1	TRBJ2-2	CSVPGPLNTGELFF
TRBV28	TRBJ1-1	CASSLYGENTEAFF
TRBV4-2	TRBJ1-5	CASSPSRGFNQPQHF
TRBV10-2	TRBJ2-5	CASREVGLAEETQYF
TRBV7-9	TRBJ2-7	CASSLDGLAGGCEQYF
TRBV6-1	TRBJ2-7	CASRGTGAYEQYF
TRBV7-6	TRBJ2-7	CASSPSPYKRSSYEQYF
TRBV21-1	TRBJ2-7	CASSAGRYSYEQYF
TRBV7-3	TRBJ1-2	CASSLTGGGRGYTF
TRBV12-3/TRBV12-4	TRBJ1-2	CASSLWGAPGAYTF
TRBV20-1	TRBJ2-2	CSARDPQGGNTGELFF
TRBV7-3	TRBJ2-3	CASSPQGDTQYF
TRBV28	TRBJ2-5	CASSATVSAETQYF
TRBV28	TRBJ1-2	CASSLGPPYGYTF
TRBV6-5	TRBJ2-1	CASSSGGGEQFF
TRBV24-1	TRBJ2-1	CATSERLAGVNEQFF
TRBV7-2	TRBJ2-1	CASSSDGTDGNHEQFF
TRBV6-1	TRBJ1-1	CASSEPAEGAFF
TRBV28	TRBJ1-2	CASSYEKVSFYGYTF
TRBV27	TRBJ1-2	CASQGQGTYGYTF
TRBV28	TRBJ1-1	CASRAAGPKDTEAFF
TRBV6-2/TRBV6-3	TRBJ1-2	CAITVGRNYGYTF
TRBV20-1	TRBJ2-1	CSAKRPGQYNEQFF
TRBV28	TRBJ1-6	CASSLRGSGVRSPLHF
TRBV20-1	TRBJ2-5	CSARASGRAYQETQYF
TRBV19	TRBJ2-5	CATSPDRGYQETQYF
TRBV2	TRBJ1-2	CASKVGDGYTF
TRBV28	TRBJ2-1	CASGLTGISNEQFF
TRBV6-1	TRBJ1-5	CASGRTGNQPQHF
TRBV29-1	TRBJ1-2	CSVATGGLYGYTF
TRBV6-1	TRBJ1-5	CASRGRGHSQPQHF
TRBV19	TRBJ1-6	CASSRRGQQGNSPLHF
TRBV20-1	TRBJ2-7	CSARAPTSGRPEQYF
TRBV21-1	TRBJ2-5	CASNNYLGTQYF
TRBV6-5	TRBJ1-5	CASSYSESNQPQHF
TRBV20-1	TRBJ2-1	CSARAQSGGAYNEQFF
TRBV6-1	TRBJ2-1	CASRVRDEQFF
TRBV29-1	TRBJ2-2	CSVRVQRGTGELFF